This TCR beta chain was observed in a study of cytomegalovirus exposure and HLA in healthy donors. Overall study findings and caveats: For presence/absence analyses, sequencing depth was assumed to be roughly uniform across donors.

The CDR3 covers 17 residues. Trimming took 0 bases from V and 2 from J; bases not matched to a gene: 5. Germline assignment: CDR1 LGHNT and CDR2 FRNRAP. Turning to this clone: No antigen is known for it.

PCR used 60 Vbeta primers and 13 Jbeta primers. Repertoires were generated with immunoSEQ multiplex PCR, while TCRdb's copy carries only in-frame clones and drops some. The table includes about 200,000 clones, around 80% detected once. The receptor comes from a man aged 40-49 years in good health and CMV-seronegative. Sequenced material: PBMCs. The genes are TRBV12-5 and TRBJ2-1, with TRBD1 identical over 9 bases. As DNA, the CDR3 is TGTGCTAGTGGTTTGGTAAGCTGGACAGGGGCCTACAATGAGCAGTTCTTC. Amino acid sequence: CASGLVSWTGAYNEQFF.